This TCR beta chain was sequenced during a study of identical twins. There are a few counts of this clonotype. Its antigen is not identified. TCRdb called the 5' RACE reads again in MiXCR, with one record for every CDR3 protein. The table shows about 700,000 distinct CDR3 sequences, with 8.5% to 9.5% occurring only once. Points from the study as a whole: Where beta out-of-frame sequences were concerned, excess twin sharing was weaker. Conclusions leaned on cross-sectional statistical analysis and did not track the same donors over time. Out-of-frame alpha sequences shared by twins showed excess low generation probability.

Looked up from germline, CDR1 is DFQATT and CDR2 is SNEGSKA (reference sequence). Losses at the gene ends were 0 bases for V and 1 base for J; bases not matched to a gene: 3. This CDR3 spans 18 amino acids. The same specimen was also included in a second study, on yellow fever vaccine responses in identical twins.

The specimen sequenced was PBMCs. The clonotype was recovered from a woman aged 18-29 years in good health. The chain is built from TRBV20-1 and TRBJ2-2; 15 bases are shared with TRBD2. CDR3 residues: CSARDGTSGRMNTGELFF. The DNA for the CDR3 is TGCAGTGCTAGAGACGGGACTAGCGGGAGGATGAACACCGGGGAGCTGTTTTTT.